A selection of T cell receptor beta chains follows, all from one sample in a study of T cell responses to AZD1222 COVID-19 vaccine. Sequenced by immunoSEQ multiplex PCR; TCRdb stores in-frame clones only, minus some. Of 95,000 to 150,000 clones listed, under 90% are singletons. Material: peripheral blood, obtained on day 0 of AZD1222 vaccination. These receptors were obtained from an adult in good health. Each CDR3 is given with its conserved first and last residue. The D gene is left open where the match is weak. The size field is filled for only some rows; it gives once, few, many or a size class.

DNA: TGCAGTGCTAGTACGGCGGAAGAGACCCAGTACTTC; CDR3: CSASTAEETQYF; D: NA; size: few; V: TRBV20-1; J: TRBJ2-5
DNA: TGTGCCAGCTCACCGCCAGGGACGGTATCAACTAATGAAAAACTGTTTTTT; CDR3: CASSPPGTVSTNEKLFF; D: NA; size: NA; V: TRBV18; J: TRBJ1-4
DNA: TGTGCCACCAGTTACCCATGGGACAGGGGCCAAGAGACCCAGTACTTC; CDR3: CATSYPWDRGQETQYF; D: TRBD1; size: NA; V: TRBV7-8; J: TRBJ2-5
DNA: TGTGCCAGCAGTCCCGGGGCTTTAGGCAATCAGCCCCAGCATTTT; CDR3: CASSPGALGNQPQHF; D: NA; size: NA; V: TRBV5-6; J: TRBJ1-5
DNA: TGTGCCAGTAGTATTCGTAAGGATTATAACTATGGCTACACCTTC; CDR3: CASSIRKDYNYGYTF; D: NA; size: NA; V: TRBV19; J: TRBJ1-2
DNA: TGTGCCAGCAGTGAAGGGTCAGGGGGGTTCTATGGCTACACCTTC; CDR3: CASSEGSGGFYGYTF; D: TRBD1; size: NA; V: TRBV2; J: TRBJ1-2
DNA: TGTGCCAGCAGTGACTCGGGCATACCTCGCGGCGAGCAGTACTTC; CDR3: CASSDSGIPRGEQYF; D: NA; size: NA; V: TRBV6-4; J: TRBJ2-7
DNA: TGTGCCAGCAGTTCTACTCAGACGGATACGCAGTATTTT; CDR3: CASSSTQTDTQYF; D: NA; size: NA; V: TRBV12-3/TRBV12-4; J: TRBJ2-3
DNA: TGTGCCAGCAGCGATCCGGGACAGGGGGGCCCACAAAACATTCAGTACTTC; CDR3: CASSDPGQGGPQNIQYF; D: TRBD1; size: NA; V: TRBV5-6; J: TRBJ2-4
DNA: TGTGCCAGCAGCTTAGGCAGTGGGTTCTCTGGAAACACCATATATTTT; CDR3: CASSLGSGFSGNTIYF; D: NA; size: few; V: TRBV7-6; J: TRBJ1-3
DNA: TGTGCCAGCAGCCAAGACCTGGAGGCCCAGTACTTC; CDR3: CASSQDLEAQYF; D: NA; size: NA; V: TRBV3-1/TRBV3-2; J: TRBJ2-5
DNA: TGTGCCAGCAGCGTCGGGACAGCCAATGAGCAGTTCTTC; CDR3: CASSVGTANEQFF; D: TRBD1; size: NA; V: TRBV11-3; J: TRBJ2-1
DNA: TGTGCCACCCATGGGAGAGGTCCCACCGGGGAGCTGTTTTTT; CDR3: CATHGRGPTGELFF; D: NA; size: once; V: TRBV24-1; J: TRBJ2-2
DNA: TGTGCCAGCTCACGGGCTATGGGCGAGCAGTACTTC; CDR3: CASSRAMGEQYF; D: NA; size: NA; V: TRBV18; J: TRBJ2-7
DNA: TGTGTCAGAAGCTTAGCGGAAGAGGGGTTAAGCGGGGGGACCTACGAGCAGTACTTC; CDR3: CVRSLAEEGLSGGTYEQYF; D: NA; size: NA; V: TRBV7-5; J: TRBJ2-7
DNA: NA; CDR3: CASSSSTVEAFF; D: NA; size: NA; V: TRBV28; J: TRBJ1-1
DNA: TGCGCCAGCAGCTTGGGGTTAGAGGGTTCACCCCTCCACTTT; CDR3: CASSLGLEGSPLHF; D: NA; size: NA; V: TRBV5-1; J: TRBJ1-6
DNA: TGCAGCGTTGAGGGAGGTAGGGGGCGGTATGGCTACACCTTC; CDR3: CSVEGGRGRYGYTF; D: TRBD1; size: NA; V: TRBV29-1; J: TRBJ1-2
DNA: TGCAGCGTTCACATAGCGGGAGAGTACGAGCAGTACTTC; CDR3: CSVHIAGEYEQYF; D: TRBD2; size: NA; V: TRBV29-1; J: TRBJ2-7
DNA: TGCGCCAGCAGCTTGGCAGGGATATCTGAAGCTTTCTTT; CDR3: CASSLAGISEAFF; D: NA; size: NA; V: TRBV5-1; J: TRBJ1-1
DNA: TGTGCCAGCAGCACCGGAGCCACAGATACGCAGTATTTT; CDR3: CASSTGATDTQYF; D: NA; size: NA; V: TRBV7-2; J: TRBJ2-3
DNA: TGTGCCAGCAGTCGAACATCCGGGACACACTATGGCTACACCTTC; CDR3: CASSRTSGTHYGYTF; D: NA; size: once; V: TRBV28; J: TRBJ1-2
DNA: TGTGCCAGTCACCCCTCGGGTGCAGCGTACCACGAGCAGTACTTC; CDR3: CASHPSGAAYHEQYF; D: NA; size: NA; V: TRBV27; J: TRBJ2-7
DNA: TGTGCCAGCAGTTCATTTACATGGGGGCATATCAATCAGCCCCAGCATTTT; CDR3: CASSSFTWGHINQPQHF; D: NA; size: NA; V: TRBV27; J: TRBJ1-5
DNA: TGTGCCAGCAGTGAGTGGGTCTCTAGCGGTACCTACGAGCAGTACTTC; CDR3: CASSEWVSSGTYEQYF; D: TRBD2; size: NA; V: TRBV6-1; J: TRBJ2-7
DNA: TGTGCCAGCAGCCGGGACTGGAACACTGAAGCTTTCTTT; CDR3: CASSRDWNTEAFF; D: NA; size: NA; V: TRBV11-2; J: TRBJ1-1
DNA: TGTGCCAGCAGCTTTGAGGCGGGAGGGAACACCGGGGAGCTGTTTTTT; CDR3: CASSFEAGGNTGELFF; D: TRBD2; size: NA; V: TRBV7-9; J: TRBJ2-2
DNA: TGTGCCAGCACCTACGGGCCTAGCGGGGGGGTAGAGACCCAGTACTTC; CDR3: CASTYGPSGGVETQYF; D: TRBD2; size: NA; V: TRBV5-4; J: TRBJ2-5
DNA: TGTGCCAGCAGTTTGTCTGGGACAGCTAATGAAAAACTGTTTTTT; CDR3: CASSLSGTANEKLFF; D: TRBD1; size: NA; V: TRBV28; J: TRBJ1-4